Below, 18 T cell receptor beta chains from the same sample are listed, as sequenced in a study of cytomegalovirus exposure and HLA in healthy donors. 60 Vbeta and 13 Jbeta primers were used in PCR. Sequenced by immunoSEQ multiplex PCR; TCRdb stores in-frame clones only, minus some. This sample yields 75,000 to 90,000 clones, of which roughly 77% are seen a single time; 4% to 4.5% belongs to the top ten. Input material: PBMCs. The source of these receptors is a man aged 60-69 years in good health and CMV-seronegative.

V usage is TRBV7-8 and J usage is TRBJ2-2; TRBD1 aligns across 8 bases. This CDR3 is 15 amino acids long. Trimming removed 5 bases from V and 0 bases from J; junction bases left unmatched: 2. Germline V gives CDR1 SGHVS, CDR2 FQNEAQ. The CDR3 DNA reads as TGTGCCAGCAGCCGGGACAGGACGAACACCGGGGAGCTGTTTTTT. Amino acids: CASSRDRTNTGELFF. The full variable domain, with the rest looked up from reference TRBV7-8 and TRBJ2-2, is GAGVSQSPRYKVAKRGQDVALRCDPISGHVSLFWYQQALGQGPEFLTYFQNEAQLDKSGLPSDRFFAERPEGSVSTLKIQRTQQEDSAVYLCASSRDRTNTGELFFGEGSRLTVL.

This clone was seen just once. This rearrangement joins TRBV13 to TRBJ1-3; D is ambiguous. Germline assignment: CDR1 PRHDT and CDR2 FYEKMQ (reference sequence). V shed 0 bases and J shed 7 bases, with 7 bases lying between them. The CDR3 covers 13 residues. The DNA of the CDR3 is TGTGCCAGCAGCTTAGGCCTCCCCAACACCATATATTTT. It is translated as CASSLGLPNTIYF.

This clone was seen ten or more times. It is unclear where the CDR3 begins or ends on the DNA, so no DNA is shown, and the CDR3 is as TCRdb lists it. The chain employs TRBV7-2 and TRBJ1-5; the table names TRBD1, a call not compared with the DNA. From its first to its last residue, the CDR3 has 16 amino acids. Germline V CDR1 and CDR2: SGHTA, FQGNSA. The CDR3 is CASSSSTGAGNQPQHF.

The chain carries TRBV27 and TRBJ2-3; 9 bases line up with TRBD2. Germline V gives CDR1 MNHEY, CDR2 SMNVEV (reference sequence). The J segment lost 7 bases and the V segment lost 5 bases, leaving 10 bases of the junction unmatched. The CDR3 runs 15 residues. The CDR3 reads CASSGSGTSRYTQYF. DNA for the CDR3: TGTGCCAGCAGTGGATCCGGGACTAGCAGATATACGCAGTATTTT.

The V and J genes are TRBV30 and TRBJ1-4; D is uncertain. The CDR3 spans 14 residues. From germline, CDR1 is GTSNPN and CDR2 SVGIG (reference sequence). Trimming cost V 2 bases and J 4 bases, with 11 bases left between them. This CDR3 is CAWSSGRSNEKLFF. CDR3 sequence (DNA): TGTGCCTGGAGTTCGGGTAGGAGTAATGAAAAACTGTTTTTT.

This clone was found a few times. V usage is TRBV29-1 and J usage is TRBJ1-1; 10 nucleotides align to TRBD1. Germline V gene sequence: CDR1 SQVTM, CDR2 ANQGSEA. The ends lost 6 bases at V and 1 base at J; junction bases unmatched: 5. CDR3 length: 14 residues. The CDR3 loop is CSVQTGGGNTEAFF. The CDR3 DNA reads as TGCAGCGTACAGACAGGGGGCGGGAACACTGAAGCTTTCTTT.

This chain links TRBV6-1 with TRBJ2-5, with TRBD2 matching 10 bases. Losses at the gene ends were 2 bases for V and 2 bases for J; bases not matched to a gene: 8. CDR1 and CDR2 from the germline V gene are MNHNS and SASEGT. This CDR3 is 17 amino acids long. CDR3 amino acids: CASSETSGVLRQETQYF. For the CDR3, the DNA is TGTGCCAGCAGTGAAACTAGCGGGGTGTTACGACAAGAGACCCAGTACTTC.

The rearrangement joins TRBV19 to TRBJ2-7; 8 nucleotides match TRBD2. The CDR3 sequence is 19 residues long. The ends lost 1 base at V and 5 bases at J; junction bases unmatched: 19. Germline CDR1 reads LNHDA; CDR2 reads SQIVND (reference sequence). The CDR3 sequence: CASSIGGGLAGPLPHEQYF. For the CDR3, the DNA is TGTGCCAGTAGTATAGGAGGTGGGCTAGCGGGCCCTCTCCCCCACGAGCAGTACTTC.

V usage is TRBV29-1 and J usage is TRBJ2-2, with a weak D call TRBD1 (6 bases). Germline V gene data show CDR1 as SQVTM and CDR2 as ANQGSEA. The V end was cut by 7 bases, the J end by 7 bases, with 10 bases between. The CDR3 is 11 amino acids. DNA for the CDR3: TGCAGCGGTTCGACAGGCGGGGAGCTGTTTTTT. This encodes CSGSTGGELFF.

This clone has just a few counts. The rearrangement links TRBV5-1 to TRBJ2-2; D is unclear. Trimming removed 0 bases at V and 0 bases at J, with 9 bases between. The CDR3 is 16 residues long. The germline V gene has CDR1 SGHRS and CDR2 YFSETQ. CDR3 sequence (DNA): TGCGCCAGCAGCTTGGCCTTGCAGGCGAACACCGGGGAGCTGTTTTTT. Translated: CASSLALQANTGELFF.

The chain uses TRBV5-8 and TRBJ2-5, with D maybe TRBD2 (5 bases). The CDR3 has 16 amino acids. Trimming left V 0 bases short and J 4 bases short, with 16 bases between. CDR1 and CDR2 (germline): SGHTS, YDEGEE. The CDR3 is CASSLGSSGGAETQYF. The CDR3 bases are TGTGCCAGCAGCTTGGGAAGTTCTGGAGGCGCAGAGACCCAGTACTTC.

This clone appeared a single time. The V gene is TRBV5-1, the J gene TRBJ1-3; D is possibly TRBD1 (6 bases). The CDR3 has 20 residues. V was shortened by 4 bases and J by 0 bases, with 26 bases between the two germline ends. Germline loops: CDR1 SGHRS, CDR2 YFSETQ. CDR3 DNA sequence: TGCGCCAGCAGCCTCTTACCATATAACGGACAGTCCAACTCTGGAAACACCATATATTTT. Its translation: CASSLLPYNGQSNSGNTIYF.

This chain joins TRBV15 and TRBJ2-3; D is perhaps TRBD2 (6 bases). V was cut by 6 bases and J by 1 base, with 11 bases left in between. The CDR3 totals 14 residues. Germline CDR1 and CDR2: LNHNV and YYDKDF (reference sequence). CDR3 sequence reads: CATRAGGGTDTQYF. In DNA form, the CDR3 reads TGTGCCACCAGAGCGGGCGGGGGCACAGATACGCAGTATTTT.

This clone was seen once. V usage is TRBV27 and J usage is TRBJ2-3, with 7 positions matching TRBD2. The CDR3 totals 14 residues. The V gene end was trimmed by 6 bases and the J gene end by 3 bases; junction bases not matched to a gene: 6. From germline, CDR1 is MNHEY and CDR2 SMNVEV (reference sequence). The CDR3 DNA sequence: TGTGCCAGCAGGACTTTGCGGGGGACAGATACGCAGTATTTT. Translated: CASRTLRGTDTQYF.

The chain joins TRBV12-5 to TRBJ2-7; 8 positions agree with TRBD1. The CDR3 is 15 residues long. Germline-derived CDR1 and CDR2 are LGHNT and FRNRAP. With V trimmed by 7 bases and J by 5 bases, 13 bases remained unmatched. CDR3 coding DNA: TGTGCTAGTGCCGAGGGGGACAGGTGGGGGGACGAGCAGTACTTC. Protein: CASAEGDRWGDEQYF.

This clone was counted only a few times. The chain links TRBV9 to TRBJ2-5; 10 nucleotides match TRBD2. The CDR3 spans 16 residues. Germline values: CDR1 SGDLS, CDR2 YYNGEE. Trimming at V came to 2 bases and at J to 4 bases, leaving 8 bases not matched to a gene. In DNA form, the CDR3 reads TGTGCCAGCAGCGTTGGACTAGCGGTCACCGGAGAGACCCAGTACTTC. This sequence encodes CASSVGLAVTGETQYF.

This clone was seen a few times. V is TRBV19 and J is TRBJ1-5, with 8 bases matching TRBD1. V trimming: 5 bases; J trimming: 7 bases; junction bases outside the gene matches: 10. The CDR3 loop spans 15 amino acids. Germline loops: CDR1 LNHDA, CDR2 SQIVND (reference sequence). This chain's CDR3 is CASSHPDRGRQPQHF. As DNA, the CDR3 is TGTGCCAGTAGTCACCCCGACAGGGGACGGCAGCCCCAGCATTTT.

The genes are TRBV6-1 and TRBJ2-7; D may be TRBD1 (5 bases). CDR1 and CDR2 from the germline V gene are MNHNS and SASEGT. CDR3 length: 15 amino acids. Between the trimmed V and J ends, which lost 3 bases and 0 bases, there was a span of 12 bases. CDR3 coding DNA: TGTGCCAGCAGTGAGGTACCTGGGGCCTCCTACGAGCAGTACTTC. It yields the protein CASSEVPGASYEQYF.